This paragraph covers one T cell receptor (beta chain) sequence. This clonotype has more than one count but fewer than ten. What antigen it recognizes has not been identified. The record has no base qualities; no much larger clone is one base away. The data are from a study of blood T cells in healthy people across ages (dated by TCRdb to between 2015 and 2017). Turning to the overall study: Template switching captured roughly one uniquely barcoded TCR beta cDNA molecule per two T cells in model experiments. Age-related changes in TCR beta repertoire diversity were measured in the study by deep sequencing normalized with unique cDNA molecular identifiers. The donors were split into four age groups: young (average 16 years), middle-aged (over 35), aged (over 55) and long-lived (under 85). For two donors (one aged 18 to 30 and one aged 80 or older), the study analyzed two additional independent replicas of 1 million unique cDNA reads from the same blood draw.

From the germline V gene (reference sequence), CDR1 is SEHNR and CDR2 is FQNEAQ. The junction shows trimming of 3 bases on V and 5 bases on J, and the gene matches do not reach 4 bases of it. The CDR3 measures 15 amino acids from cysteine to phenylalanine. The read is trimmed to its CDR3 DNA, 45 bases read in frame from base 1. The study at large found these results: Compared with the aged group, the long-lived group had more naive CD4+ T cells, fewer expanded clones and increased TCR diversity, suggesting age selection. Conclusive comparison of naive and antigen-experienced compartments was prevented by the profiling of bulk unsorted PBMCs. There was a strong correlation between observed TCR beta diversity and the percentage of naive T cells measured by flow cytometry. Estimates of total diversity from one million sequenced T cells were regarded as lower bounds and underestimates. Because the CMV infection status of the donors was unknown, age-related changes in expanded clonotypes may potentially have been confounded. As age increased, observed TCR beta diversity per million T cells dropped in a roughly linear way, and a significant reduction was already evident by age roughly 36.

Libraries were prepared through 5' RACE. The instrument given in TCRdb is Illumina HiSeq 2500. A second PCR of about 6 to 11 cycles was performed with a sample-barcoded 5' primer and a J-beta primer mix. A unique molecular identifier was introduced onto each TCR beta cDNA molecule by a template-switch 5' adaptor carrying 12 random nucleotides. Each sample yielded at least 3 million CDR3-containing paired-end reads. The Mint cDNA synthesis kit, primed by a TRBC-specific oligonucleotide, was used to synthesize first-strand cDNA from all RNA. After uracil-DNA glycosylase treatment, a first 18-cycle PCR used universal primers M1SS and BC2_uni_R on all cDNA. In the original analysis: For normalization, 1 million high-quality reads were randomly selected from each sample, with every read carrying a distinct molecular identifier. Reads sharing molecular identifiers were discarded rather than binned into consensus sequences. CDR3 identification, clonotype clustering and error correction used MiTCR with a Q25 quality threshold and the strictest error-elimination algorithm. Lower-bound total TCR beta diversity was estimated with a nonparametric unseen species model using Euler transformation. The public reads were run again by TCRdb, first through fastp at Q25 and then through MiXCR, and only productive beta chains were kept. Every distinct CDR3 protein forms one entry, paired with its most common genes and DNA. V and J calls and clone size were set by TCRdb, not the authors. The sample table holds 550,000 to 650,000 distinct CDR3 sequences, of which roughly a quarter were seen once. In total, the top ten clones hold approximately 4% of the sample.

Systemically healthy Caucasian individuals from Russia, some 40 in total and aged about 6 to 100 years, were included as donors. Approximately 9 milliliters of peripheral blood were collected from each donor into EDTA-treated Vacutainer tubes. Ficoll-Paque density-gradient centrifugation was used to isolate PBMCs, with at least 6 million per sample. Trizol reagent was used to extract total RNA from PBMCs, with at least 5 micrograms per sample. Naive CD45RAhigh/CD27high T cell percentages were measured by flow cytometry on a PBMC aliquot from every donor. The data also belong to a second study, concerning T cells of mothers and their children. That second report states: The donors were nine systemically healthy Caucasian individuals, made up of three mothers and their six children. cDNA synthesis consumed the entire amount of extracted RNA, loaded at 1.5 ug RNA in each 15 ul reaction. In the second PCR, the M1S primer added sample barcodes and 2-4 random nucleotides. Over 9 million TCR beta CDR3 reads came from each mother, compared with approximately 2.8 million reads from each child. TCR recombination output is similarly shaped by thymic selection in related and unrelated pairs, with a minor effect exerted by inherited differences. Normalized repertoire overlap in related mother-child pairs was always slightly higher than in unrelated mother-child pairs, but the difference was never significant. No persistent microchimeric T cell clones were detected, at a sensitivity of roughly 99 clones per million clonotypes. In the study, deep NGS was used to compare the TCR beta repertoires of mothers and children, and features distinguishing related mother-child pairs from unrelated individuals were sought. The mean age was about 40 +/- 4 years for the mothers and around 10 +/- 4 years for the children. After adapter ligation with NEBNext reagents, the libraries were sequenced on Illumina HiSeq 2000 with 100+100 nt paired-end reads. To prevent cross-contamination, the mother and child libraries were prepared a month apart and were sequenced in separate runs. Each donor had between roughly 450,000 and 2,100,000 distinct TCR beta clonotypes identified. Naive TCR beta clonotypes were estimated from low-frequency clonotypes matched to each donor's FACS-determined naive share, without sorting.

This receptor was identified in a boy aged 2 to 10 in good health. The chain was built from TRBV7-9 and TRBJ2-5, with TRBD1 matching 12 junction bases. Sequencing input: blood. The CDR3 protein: CASSFGDRGPETQYF. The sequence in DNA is TGTGCCAGCAGCTTCGGGGACAGGGGGCCGGAGACCCAGTACTTC.